A single T cell receptor (beta chain) is shown here with its context. Its target is unknown. This record belongs to a study of T cells in Graves' hyperthyroidism and ophthalmopathy. Active moderate-to-severe ophthalmopathy, Clinical Activity Score at least 3, NOSPECS at least 4, under 3 months' duration. PBMCs stemmed from around 9.3 ml fresh peripheral blood. Study-wide findings and caveats: For ophthalmopathy, model prediction preceded onset by a median around six months. Researchers found most expanded thyroid clonotypes above 0.001 in blood as well.

Germline V lookup: CDR1 LNHDA, CDR2 SQIVND (reference sequence). V was clipped by 1 base and J by 3 bases; unmatched bases: 6. The CDR3 is 16 amino acids. The TCR beta CDR3 regions underwent amplification using RNA transcripts as the source. The HTBI set primed first-round TCR CDR3 RT-PCR. A single record per CDR3 protein comes from TCRdb applying MiXCR to the multiplex PCR reads. The sample has about 400,000 distinct CDR3 sequences; about an eighth are singletons. The chain is built from TRBV19 and TRBJ2-1; 7 bases fit TRBD1. The clonotype comes from a man over 45 with Graves' ophthalmopathy. Source material: blood. CDR3 bases: TGTGCCAGTAGTATAGCCCCCCCAGGGGGCTACAATGAGCAGTTCTTC. The encoded protein is CASSIAPPGGYNEQFF.